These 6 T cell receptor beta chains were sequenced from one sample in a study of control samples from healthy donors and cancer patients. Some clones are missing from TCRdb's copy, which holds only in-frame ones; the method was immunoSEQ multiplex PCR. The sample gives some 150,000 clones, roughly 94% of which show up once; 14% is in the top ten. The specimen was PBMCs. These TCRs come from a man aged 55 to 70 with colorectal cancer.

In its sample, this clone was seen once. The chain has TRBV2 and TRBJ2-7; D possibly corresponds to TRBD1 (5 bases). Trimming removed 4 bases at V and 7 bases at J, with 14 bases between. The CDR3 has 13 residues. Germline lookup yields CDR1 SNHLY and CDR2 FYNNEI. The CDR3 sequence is CASSGQGSGEQYF. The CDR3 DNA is TGTGCCAGCAGTGGCCAGGGCTCAGGGGAGCAGTACTTC.

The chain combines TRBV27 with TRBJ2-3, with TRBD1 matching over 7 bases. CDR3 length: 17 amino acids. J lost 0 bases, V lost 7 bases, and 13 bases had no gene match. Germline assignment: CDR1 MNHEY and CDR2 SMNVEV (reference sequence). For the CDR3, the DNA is TGTGCCAGCACGTCGCCGAGGGGGCGAGTTAGCACAGATACGCAGTATTTT. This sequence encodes CASTSPRGRVSTDTQYF.

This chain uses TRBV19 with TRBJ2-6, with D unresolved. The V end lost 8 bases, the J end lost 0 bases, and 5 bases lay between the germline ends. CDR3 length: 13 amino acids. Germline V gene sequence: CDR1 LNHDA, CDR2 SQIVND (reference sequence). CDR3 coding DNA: TGTGCCAGTGAAAACTCTGGGGCCAACGTCCTGACTTTC. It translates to CASENSGANVLTF.

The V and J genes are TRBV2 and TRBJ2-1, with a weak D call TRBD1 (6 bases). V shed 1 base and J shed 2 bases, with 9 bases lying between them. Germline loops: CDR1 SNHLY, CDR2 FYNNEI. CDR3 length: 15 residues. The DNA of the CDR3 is TGTGCCAGCAGTGAAGGACAGGAACCCTACAATGAGCAGTTCTTC. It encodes CASSEGQEPYNEQFF.

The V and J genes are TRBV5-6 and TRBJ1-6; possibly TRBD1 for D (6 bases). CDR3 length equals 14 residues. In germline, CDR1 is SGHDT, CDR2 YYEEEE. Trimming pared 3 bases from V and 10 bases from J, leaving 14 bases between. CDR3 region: CASSSLDSRSPLHF. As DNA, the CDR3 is TGTGCCAGCAGCTCTTTGGACAGCCGGTCACCCCTCCACTTT.

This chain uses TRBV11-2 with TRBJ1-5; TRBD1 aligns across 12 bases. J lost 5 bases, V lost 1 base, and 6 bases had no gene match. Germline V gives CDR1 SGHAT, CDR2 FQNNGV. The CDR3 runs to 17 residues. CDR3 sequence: CASSLGIGTGGDQPQHF. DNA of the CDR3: TGTGCCAGCAGCTTAGGAATCGGGACAGGGGGCGATCAGCCCCAGCATTTT. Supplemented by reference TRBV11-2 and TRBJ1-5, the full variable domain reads EAGVAQSPRYKIIEKRQSVAFWCNPISGHATLYWYQQILGQGPKLLIQFQNNGVVDDSQLPKDRFSAERLKGVDSTLKIQPAKLEDSAVYLCASSLGIGTGGDQPQHFGDGTRLSIL.